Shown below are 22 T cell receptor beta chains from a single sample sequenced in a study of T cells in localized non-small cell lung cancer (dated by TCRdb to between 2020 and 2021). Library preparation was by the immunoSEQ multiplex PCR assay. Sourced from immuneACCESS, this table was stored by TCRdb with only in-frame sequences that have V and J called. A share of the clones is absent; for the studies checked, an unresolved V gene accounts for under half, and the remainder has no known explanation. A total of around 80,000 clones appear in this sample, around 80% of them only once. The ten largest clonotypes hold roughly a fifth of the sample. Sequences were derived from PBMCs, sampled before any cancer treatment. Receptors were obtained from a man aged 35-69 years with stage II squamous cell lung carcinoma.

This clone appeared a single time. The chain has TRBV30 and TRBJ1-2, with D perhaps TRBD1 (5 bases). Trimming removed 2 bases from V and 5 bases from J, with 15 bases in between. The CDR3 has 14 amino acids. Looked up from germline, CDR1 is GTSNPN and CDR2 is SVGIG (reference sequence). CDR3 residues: CAWSPQGASYGYTF. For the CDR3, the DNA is TGTGCCTGGAGTCCCCAAGGGGCTTCATATGGCTACACCTTC. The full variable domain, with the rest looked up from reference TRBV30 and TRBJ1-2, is SQTIHQWPATLVQPVGSPLSLECTVEGTSNPNLYWYRQAAGRGLQLLFYSVGIGQISSEVPQNLSASRPQDRQFILSSKKLLLSDSGFYLCAWSPQGASYGYTFGSGTRLTVV.

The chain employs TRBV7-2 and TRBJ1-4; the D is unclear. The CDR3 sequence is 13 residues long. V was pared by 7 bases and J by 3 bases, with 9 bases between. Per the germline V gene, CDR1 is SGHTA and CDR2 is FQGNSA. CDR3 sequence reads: CASTRSSNEKLFF. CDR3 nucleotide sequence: TGTGCCAGCACACGGAGCTCTAATGAAAAACTGTTTTTT.

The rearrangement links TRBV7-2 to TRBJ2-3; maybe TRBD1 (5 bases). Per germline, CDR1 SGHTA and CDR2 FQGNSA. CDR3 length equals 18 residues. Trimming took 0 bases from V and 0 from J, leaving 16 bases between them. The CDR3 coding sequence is TGTGCCAGCAGCTTAGCGCTGGAAAAGACAGCTAGCACAGATACGCAGTATTTT. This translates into CASSLALEKTASTDTQYF.

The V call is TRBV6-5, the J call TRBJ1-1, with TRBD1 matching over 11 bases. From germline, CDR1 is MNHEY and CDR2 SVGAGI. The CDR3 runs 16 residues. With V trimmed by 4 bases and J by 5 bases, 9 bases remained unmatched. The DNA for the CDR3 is TGTGCCAGCAGTTGGGACAGGGGGGGGCGTGGGACTGAAGCTTTCTTT. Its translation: CASSWDRGGRGTEAFF.

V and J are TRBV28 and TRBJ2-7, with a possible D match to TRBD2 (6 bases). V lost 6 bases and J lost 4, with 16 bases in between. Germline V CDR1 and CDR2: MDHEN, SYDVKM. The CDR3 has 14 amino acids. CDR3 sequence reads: CASSLGTFSYEQYF. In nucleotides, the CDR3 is TGTGCCAGCAGCCTAGGGACTTTCTCATACGAGCAGTACTTC.

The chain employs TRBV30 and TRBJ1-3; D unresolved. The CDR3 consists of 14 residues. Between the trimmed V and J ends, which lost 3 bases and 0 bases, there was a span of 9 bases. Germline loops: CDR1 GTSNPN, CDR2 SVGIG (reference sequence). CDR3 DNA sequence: TGTGCCTGGAGGGCGGTGAGCTCTGGAAACACCATATATTTT. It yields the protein CAWRAVSSGNTIYF.

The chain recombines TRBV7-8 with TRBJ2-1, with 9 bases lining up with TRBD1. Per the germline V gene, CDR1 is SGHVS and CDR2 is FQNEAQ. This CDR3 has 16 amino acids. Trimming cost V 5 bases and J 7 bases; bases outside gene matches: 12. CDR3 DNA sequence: TGTGCCAGCAGCGGAGCCGGGACAGGGTCTCTTAATGAGCAGTTCTTC. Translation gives CASSGAGTGSLNEQFF.

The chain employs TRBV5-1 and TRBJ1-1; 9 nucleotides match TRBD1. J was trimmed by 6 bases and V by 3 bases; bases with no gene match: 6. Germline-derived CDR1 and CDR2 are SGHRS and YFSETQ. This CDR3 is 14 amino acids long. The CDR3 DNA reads TGCGCCAGCAGCTCGGGACAGGGCATTTCTGAAGCTTTCTTT. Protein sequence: CASSSGQGISEAFF.

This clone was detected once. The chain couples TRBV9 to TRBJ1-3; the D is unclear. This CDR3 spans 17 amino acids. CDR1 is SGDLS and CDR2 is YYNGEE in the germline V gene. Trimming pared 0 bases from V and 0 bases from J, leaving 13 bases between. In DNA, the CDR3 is TGTGCCAGCAGCGTAGAAGGCGGCCGGAGCTCTGGAAACACCATATATTTT. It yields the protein CASSVEGGRSSGNTIYF.

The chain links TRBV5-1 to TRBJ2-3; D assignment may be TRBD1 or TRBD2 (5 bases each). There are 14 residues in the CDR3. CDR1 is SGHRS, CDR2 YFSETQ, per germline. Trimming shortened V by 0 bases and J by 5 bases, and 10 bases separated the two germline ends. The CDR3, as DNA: TGCGCCAGCAGCTTGGTTGGAGGACAAGATACGCAGTATTTT. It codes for CASSLVGGQDTQYF.

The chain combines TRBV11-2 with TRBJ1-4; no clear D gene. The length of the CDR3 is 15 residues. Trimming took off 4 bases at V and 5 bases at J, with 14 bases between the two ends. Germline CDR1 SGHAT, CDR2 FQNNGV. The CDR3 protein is CASSSTGTVNEKLFF. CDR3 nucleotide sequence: TGTGCCAGCAGCTCCACTGGTACAGTGAATGAAAAACTGTTTTTT.

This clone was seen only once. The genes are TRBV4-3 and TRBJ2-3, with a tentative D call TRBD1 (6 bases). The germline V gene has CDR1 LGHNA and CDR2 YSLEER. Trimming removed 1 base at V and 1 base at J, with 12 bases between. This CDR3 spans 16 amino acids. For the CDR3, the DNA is TGCGCCAGCAGCCAAGTGAACAGGGCGCGCACAGATACGCAGTATTTT. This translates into CASSQVNRARTDTQYF.

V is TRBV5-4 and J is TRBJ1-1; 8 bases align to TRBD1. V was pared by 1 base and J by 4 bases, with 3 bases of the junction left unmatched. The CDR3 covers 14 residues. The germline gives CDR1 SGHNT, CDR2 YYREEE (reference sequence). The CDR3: CASSLQGAGTEAFF. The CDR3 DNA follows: TGTGCCAGCAGCTTGCAGGGGGCGGGCACTGAAGCTTTCTTT.

CDR3 bases: TGTGCCAGCAGAGAGAGGACCTCCTACGAGCAGTACTTC. Translation gives CASRERTSYEQYF. The V and J genes are TRBV6-1 and TRBJ2-7, with D uncertain. V was trimmed by 6 bases and J by 0 bases, leaving 9 bases between them. The V gene's germline CDR1 is MNHNS and CDR2 SASEGT. The CDR3 has 13 residues.

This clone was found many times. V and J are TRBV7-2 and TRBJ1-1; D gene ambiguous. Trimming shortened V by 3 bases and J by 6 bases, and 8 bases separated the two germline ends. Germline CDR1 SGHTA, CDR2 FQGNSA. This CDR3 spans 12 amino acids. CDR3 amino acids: CASSFLSPEAFF. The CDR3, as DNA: TGTGCCAGCAGCTTTTTGTCCCCTGAAGCTTTCTTT.

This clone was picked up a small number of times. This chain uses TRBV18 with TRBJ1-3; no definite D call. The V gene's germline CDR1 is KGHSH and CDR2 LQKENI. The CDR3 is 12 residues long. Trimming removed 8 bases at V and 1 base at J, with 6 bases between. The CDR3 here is CASRGSGNTIYF. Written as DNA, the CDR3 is TGTGCCAGCCGGGGATCTGGAAACACCATATATTTT. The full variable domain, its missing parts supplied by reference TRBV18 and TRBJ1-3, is NAGVMQNPRHLVRRRGQEARLRCSPMKGHSHVYWYRQLPEEGLKFMVYLQKENIIDESGMPKERFSAEFPKEGPSILRIQQVVRGDSAAYFCASRGSGNTIYFGEGSWLTVV.

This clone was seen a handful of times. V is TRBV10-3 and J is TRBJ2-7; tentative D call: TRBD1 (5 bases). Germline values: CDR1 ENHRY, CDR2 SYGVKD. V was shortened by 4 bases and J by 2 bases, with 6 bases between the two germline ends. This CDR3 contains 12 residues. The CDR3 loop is CAISGQTYEQYF. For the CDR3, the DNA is TGTGCCATCAGTGGACAGACCTACGAGCAGTACTTC.

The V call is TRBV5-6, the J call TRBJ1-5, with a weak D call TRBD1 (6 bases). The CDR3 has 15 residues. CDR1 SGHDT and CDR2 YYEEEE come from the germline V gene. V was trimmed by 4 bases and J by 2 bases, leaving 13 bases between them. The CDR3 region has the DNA TGTGCCAGCAGCACACAGGGTGGCGGCAATCAGCCCCAGCATTTT. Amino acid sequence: CASSTQGGGNQPQHF. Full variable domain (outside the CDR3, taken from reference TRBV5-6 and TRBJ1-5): DAGVTQSPTHLIKTRGQQVTLRCSPKSGHDTVSWYQQALGQGPQFIFQYYEEEERQRGNFPDRFSGHQFPNYSSELNVNALLLGDSALYLCASSTQGGGNQPQHFGDGTRLSIL.

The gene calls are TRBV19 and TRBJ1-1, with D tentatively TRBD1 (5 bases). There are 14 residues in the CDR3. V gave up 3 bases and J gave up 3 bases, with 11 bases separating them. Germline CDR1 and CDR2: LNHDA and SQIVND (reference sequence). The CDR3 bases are TGTGCCAGTAGTATGGGGGGATGGGACACTGAAGCTTTCTTT. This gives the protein CASSMGGWDTEAFF.

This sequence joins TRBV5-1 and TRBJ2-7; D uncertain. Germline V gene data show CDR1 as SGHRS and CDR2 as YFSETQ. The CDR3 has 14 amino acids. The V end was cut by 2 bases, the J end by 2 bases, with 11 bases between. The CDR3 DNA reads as TGCGCCAGCAGCTTTGGTCTAGACGCCTACGAGCAGTACTTC. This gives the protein CASSFGLDAYEQYF. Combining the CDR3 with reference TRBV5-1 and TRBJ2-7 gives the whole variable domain KAGVTQTPRYLIKTRGQQVTLSCSPISGHRSVSWYQQTPGQGLQFLFEYFSETQRNKGNFPGRFSGRQFSNSRSEMNVSTLELGDSALYLCASSFGLDAYEQYFGPGTRLTVT.

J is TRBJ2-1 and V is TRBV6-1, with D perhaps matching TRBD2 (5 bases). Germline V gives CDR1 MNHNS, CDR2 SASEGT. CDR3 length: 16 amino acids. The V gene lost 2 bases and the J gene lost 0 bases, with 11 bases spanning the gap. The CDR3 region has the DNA TGTGCCAGCAGTGAATATTGGCGGGCCTCCTACAATGAGCAGTTCTTC. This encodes CASSEYWRASYNEQFF.

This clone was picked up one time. DNA for the CDR3: TGTGCCAGCAGTCCCGGGATAAGTGAGACCCAGTACTTC. It yields the protein CASSPGISETQYF. V is TRBV6-6 and J is TRBJ2-5; D might be TRBD2 (5 bases). Germline V gives CDR1 MNHNY, CDR2 SVGAGI (reference sequence). The CDR3 has 13 amino acids. V dropped 5 bases and J dropped 5 bases, with 12 bases sitting between them.